Shown below are 15 T cell receptor beta chains from a single sample sequenced in a study of cytomegalovirus exposure and HLA in healthy donors. The PCR was carried out with 60 Vbeta primers and 13 Jbeta primers. Measured with immunoSEQ multiplex PCR; TCRdb has only the in-frame clones, and not every one. This sample has about 160,000 clones, with around 86% found just once. The sequenced sample consisted of PBMCs. These TCRs come from a man in his forties or fifties in good health and CMV-seropositive.

The chain has TRBV9 and TRBJ2-6; no clear D. Germline lookup yields CDR1 SGDLS and CDR2 YYNGEE. The CDR3 has 16 amino acids. V was cut by 0 bases and J by 0 bases, with 7 bases left in between. The CDR3 DNA sequence: TGTGCCAGCAGCGTAGCCCTCTTCTCTGGGGCCAACGTCCTGACTTTC. This gives the protein CASSVALFSGANVLTF.

The chain joins TRBV14 to TRBJ2-7, with 7 bases lining up with TRBD2. The trim removed 1 base at V and 0 bases at J, leaving 3 bases unmatched. The germline V gene has CDR1 SGHDN and CDR2 FVKESK. CDR3 length: 15 amino acids. The CDR3 coding sequence is TGTGCCAGCAGCCAAGGCCTAGCGGTCTCCTACGAGCAGTACTTC. Protein product: CASSQGLAVSYEQYF.

For the CDR3, the DNA is TGTGCCATCAGGACAGGTGGGGTCGGCACCGGGGAGCTGTTTTTT. Translating gives CAIRTGGVGTGELFF. The chain is built from TRBV10-3 and TRBJ2-2; possible D gene TRBD1, 6 bases. The CDR3 loop spans 15 amino acids. V lost 6 bases and J 4 bases, leaving 15 bases between the germline ends. The germline V gene has CDR1 ENHRY and CDR2 SYGVKD.

J is TRBJ2-2 and V is TRBV5-6, with 13 bases fitting TRBD2. This CDR3 region has 16 residues. The V gene's germline CDR1 is SGHDT and CDR2 YYEEEE. Trimming cost V 4 bases and J 4 bases; bases outside gene matches: 4. The DNA of the CDR3 is TGTGCCAGCAGCGACGGGACTAGCGGGACCACCGGGGAGCTGTTTTTT. This encodes CASSDGTSGTTGELFF. The entire variable domain, with the rest obtained from reference TRBV5-6 and TRBJ2-2, is as follows: DAGVTQSPTHLIKTRGQQVTLRCSPKSGHDTVSWYQQALGQGPQFIFQYYEEEERQRGNFPDRFSGHQFPNYSSELNVNALLLGDSALYLCASSDGTSGTTGELFFGEGSRLTVL.

There are a few counts of this clone. Here the CDR3 reads CASSLWSSGGAIEGQETQYF. The CDR3 nucleotides read TGTGCCAGCAGCTTATGGTCTAGCGGGGGGGCCATTGAAGGCCAAGAGACCCAGTACTTC. The chain carries TRBV4-2 and TRBJ2-5; 12 nucleotides align to TRBD2. Trimming cost V 5 bases and J 1 base; bases outside gene matches: 17. Looked up from germline, CDR1 is LGHNA and CDR2 is YNFKEQ. CDR3 size: 20 residues.

Only one count was recorded for this clone. This sequence joins TRBV19 and TRBJ2-7; no clear D. Trimming pared 3 bases from V and 0 bases from J, leaving 12 bases between. The CDR3 runs 15 residues. Germline assignment: CDR1 LNHDA and CDR2 SQIVND (reference sequence). The CDR3 spells CASSMVADTSYEQYF. The CDR3 DNA reads TGTGCCAGTAGTATGGTGGCGGATACCTCCTACGAGCAGTACTTC.

This clone has a single count. The chain combines TRBV30 with TRBJ2-5, with TRBD2 identical over 11 bases. The CDR3 loop spans 15 amino acids. Germline values: CDR1 GTSNPN, CDR2 SVGIG (reference sequence). J was trimmed by 2 bases and V by 0 bases; bases with no gene match: 2. CDR3 amino acids: CAWSVGTSGQETQYF. In DNA form, the CDR3 reads TGTGCCTGGAGTGTTGGGACTAGCGGACAAGAGACCCAGTACTTC.

This clone showed up just once. The V and J genes are TRBV29-1 and TRBJ1-1; D is unresolved. The CDR3 is made up of 11 amino acids. Germline CDR1 reads SQVTM; CDR2 reads ANQGSEA. V lost 4 bases, J lost 5 bases, and 8 bases lay in between. The CDR3 loop is CSVVAGTEAFF. The CDR3 bases are TGCAGCGTTGTCGCGGGGACTGAAGCTTTCTTT.

Only a few counts were recorded for this clone. This chain joins TRBV19 and TRBJ2-7; 11 bases map to TRBD2. The CDR3 runs to 17 residues. V shed 5 bases, J shed 0 bases, and the junction held 9 bases outside the gene matches. Germline CDR1 LNHDA, CDR2 SQIVND (reference sequence). The CDR3 spells CASSLYSGGATSYEQYF. The CDR3 DNA follows: TGTGCCAGTAGTCTCTATAGCGGGGGGGCAACCTCCTACGAGCAGTACTTC.

The chain couples TRBV5-4 to TRBJ1-2, with D perhaps TRBD1 (5 bases). This CDR3 comprises 14 residues. Trimming pared 4 bases from V and 0 bases from J, leaving 10 bases between. Looked up from germline, CDR1 is SGHNT and CDR2 is YYREEE (reference sequence). The DNA of the CDR3 is TGTGCCAGCAGCCCCGACAGTTCTAACTATGGCTACACCTTC. Protein product: CASSPDSSNYGYTF.

Only one count was recorded for this clone. The chain is built from TRBV19 and TRBJ2-3, with TRBD1 matching over 7 bases. CDR3 length: 16 amino acids. J lost 0 bases, V lost 5 bases, and 8 bases had no gene match. The germline CDR1 and CDR2 sequences are LNHDA and SQIVND (reference sequence). CDR3 in DNA: TGTGCCAGTAGTCCTCTGTCGGACAGGAGCACAGATACGCAGTATTTT. Encoded protein: CASSPLSDRSTDTQYF.

V usage is TRBV27 and J usage is TRBJ2-5; the match to TRBD2 covers 14 bases. Per the germline V gene, CDR1 is MNHEY and CDR2 is SMNVEV (reference sequence). Trimming took 4 bases from V and 4 from J; bases not matched to a gene: 5. The CDR3 loop spans 16 amino acids. The CDR3 spells CASSWTSGRMSETQYF. CDR3 bases: TGTGCCAGCAGTTGGACTAGCGGGAGGATGTCAGAGACCCAGTACTTC.

The gene calls are TRBV19 and TRBJ1-6; 7 bases are a match to TRBD1. CDR3 length equals 16 residues. Unmatched junction bases numbered 8, after V lost 2 bases and J lost 7 bases. CDR1 and CDR2 from the germline V gene are LNHDA and SQIVND (reference sequence). In nucleotides, the CDR3 is TGTGCCAGTAGTATAACTTCGACAGGGATGAATTCACCCCTCCACTTT. Encoded protein: CASSITSTGMNSPLHF.

On this clone itself: One end of the junction fails to match germline, which may point to a read error. The J gene is TRBJ2-7, the V gene TRBV28, with 8 bases that match TRBD1. The V gene's germline CDR1 is MDHEN and CDR2 SYDVKM. The CDR3 has 11 residues. CDR3: CASSSGTGPNF. The CDR3 coding sequence is TGTGCCAGCAGTTCCGGGACAGGACCGAACTTC.

The chain carries TRBV2 and TRBJ1-5; 9 nucleotides align to TRBD1. Germline lookup yields CDR1 SNHLY and CDR2 FYNNEI. This CDR3 region has 14 residues. V lost 5 bases, J lost 5 bases, and 4 bases stayed unmatched. CDR3 bases: TGTGCCAGCAGTACCGGACAGGGGCATCAGCCCCAGCATTTT. Its protein product is CASSTGQGHQPQHF.